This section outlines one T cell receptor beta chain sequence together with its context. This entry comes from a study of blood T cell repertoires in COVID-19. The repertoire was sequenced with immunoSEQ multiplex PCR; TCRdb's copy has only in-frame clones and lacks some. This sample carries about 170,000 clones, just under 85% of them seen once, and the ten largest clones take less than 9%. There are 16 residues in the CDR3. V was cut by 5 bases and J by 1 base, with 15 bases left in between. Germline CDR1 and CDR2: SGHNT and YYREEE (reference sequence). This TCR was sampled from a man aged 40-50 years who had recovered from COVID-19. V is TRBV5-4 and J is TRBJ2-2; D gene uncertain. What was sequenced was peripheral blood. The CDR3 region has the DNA TGTGCCAGCAGTCCTAGTGGGTTCTTGAACACCGGGGAGCTGTTTTTT. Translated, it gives CASSPSGFLNTGELFF.